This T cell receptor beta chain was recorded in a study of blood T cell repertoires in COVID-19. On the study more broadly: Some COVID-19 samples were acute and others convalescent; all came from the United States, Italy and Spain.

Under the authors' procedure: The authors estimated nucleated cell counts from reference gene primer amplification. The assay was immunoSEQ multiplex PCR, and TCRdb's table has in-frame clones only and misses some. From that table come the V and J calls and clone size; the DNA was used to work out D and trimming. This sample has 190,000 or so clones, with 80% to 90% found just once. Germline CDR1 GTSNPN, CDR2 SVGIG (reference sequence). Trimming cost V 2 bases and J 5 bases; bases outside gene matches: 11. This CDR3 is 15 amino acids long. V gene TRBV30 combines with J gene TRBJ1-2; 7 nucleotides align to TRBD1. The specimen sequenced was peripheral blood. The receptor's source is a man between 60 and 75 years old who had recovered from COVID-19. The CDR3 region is CAWSRDSILNYGYTF. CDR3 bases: TGTGCCTGGAGTAGGGACAGCATATTGAATTATGGCTACACCTTC.